Each of the 26 T cell receptor beta chains below was sequenced from the same sample in a study of blood T cell repertoires in COVID-19. Produced via immunoSEQ multiplex PCR; TCRdb's table is partial and in-frame only. The sample holds some 230,000 clones, approximately 84% seen once. Sequences were obtained from peripheral blood. The receptors stem from a woman younger than 45 who had recovered from COVID-19.

J is TRBJ1-5 and V is TRBV19; 10 positions agree with TRBD1. This CDR3 region has 16 residues. Losses at the gene ends were 5 bases for V and 2 bases for J; bases not matched to a gene: 6. Germline assignment: CDR1 LNHDA and CDR2 SQIVND (reference sequence). The CDR3 nucleotides are TGTGCCAGTAGTCGGACAGGGGGAAGAGGCAATCAGCCCCAGCATTTT. This sequence encodes CASSRTGGRGNQPQHF.

This clone was seen a few times. The rearrangement joins TRBV29-1 to TRBJ2-2; 9 bases are shared with TRBD1. Per germline, CDR1 SQVTM and CDR2 ANQGSEA. The CDR3 has 13 residues. V dropped 5 bases and J dropped 6; count of bases not matched to a gene: 4. The CDR3: CSVLDRGSGELFF. CDR3 DNA: TGCAGCGTTCTCGACAGGGGGTCCGGGGAGCTGTTTTTT.

V gene TRBV6-1 combines with J gene TRBJ2-2; TRBD2 matches 7 bases. Germline CDR1 is MNHNS and CDR2 is SASEGT. V shed 1 base and J 4 bases; nucleotides not matched to a gene: 6. CDR3 size: 16 residues. CDR3 residues: CASSEGSRELTGELFF. The CDR3 coding sequence is TGTGCCAGCAGTGAAGGCTCGCGGGAGCTCACCGGGGAGCTGTTTTTT.

The chain couples TRBV5-4 to TRBJ1-4; D is possibly TRBD1 (6 bases). The V gene's germline CDR1 is SGHNT and CDR2 YYREEE (reference sequence). The CDR3 extends over 15 amino acids. Trimming shortened V by 0 bases and J by 5 bases, and 11 bases separated the two germline ends. CDR3 region: CASSLDGQKNEKLFF. The CDR3 DNA reads as TGTGCCAGCAGCTTGGACGGACAGAAAAATGAAAAACTGTTTTTT.

The chain recombines TRBV30 with TRBJ2-7; TRBD2 is a possible D gene (5 bases). Germline loops: CDR1 GTSNPN, CDR2 SVGIG (reference sequence). The germline V and J ends were trimmed by 5 bases and 5 bases, with 10 bases remaining between them. The CDR3 covers 11 residues. The CDR3 reads CAWESGHEQYF. The DNA of the CDR3 is TGTGCCTGGGAGAGCGGCCACGAGCAGTACTTC.

This chain uses TRBV6-2 or TRBV6-3 with TRBJ1-1; tentative D call: TRBD1 (6 bases). Germline V gene sequence: CDR1 MNHEY, CDR2 SVGEGT. Trimming took off 6 bases at V and 1 base at J, with 9 bases between the two ends. The CDR3 runs 13 residues. CDR3 region: CASSNRENTEAFF. The CDR3 coding sequence is TGTGCCAGCAGCAACAGGGAGAACACTGAAGCTTTCTTT.

The chain recombines TRBV19 with TRBJ1-1; unclear D gene. The CDR3 has 13 amino acids. Germline lookup yields CDR1 LNHDA and CDR2 SQIVND (reference sequence). The V end was cut by 5 bases, the J end by 1 base, with 8 bases between. This chain's CDR3 is CASSATANTEAFF. The CDR3 DNA follows: TGTGCCAGTAGTGCCACAGCGAACACTGAAGCTTTCTTT.

The chain uses TRBV11-2 and TRBJ1-5, with a weak D call TRBD1 (5 bases). V was cut by 5 bases and J by 3 bases, with 14 bases left in between. The CDR3 is 15 amino acids. The germline V gene has CDR1 SGHAT and CDR2 FQNNGV. The CDR3 is CASSRRQGTNQPQHF. DNA for the CDR3: TGTGCCAGCAGCCGCCGGCAGGGCACCAATCAGCCCCAGCATTTT.

A few counts support this clone. The rearrangement links TRBV7-3 to TRBJ2-3, with D possibly TRBD1 on 6 matching bases. V was clipped by 2 bases and J by 0 bases, with 9 bases between them. The CDR3 extends over 15 amino acids. The V gene's germline CDR1 is SGHTA and CDR2 FQGTGA. The CDR3, as DNA: TGTGCCAGCAGCTTATTGGGGGCGAGCACAGATACGCAGTATTTT. It translates to CASSLLGASTDTQYF.

This clone was observed once. This chain's CDR3 is CASSFLSDYPYEQYF. Written as DNA, the CDR3 is TGTGCCAGCAGTTTCCTCTCGGACTACCCTTACGAGCAGTACTTC. This chain joins TRBV28 and TRBJ2-7, with D maybe TRBD2 (6 bases). V lost 3 bases and J lost 4, with 16 bases in between. Germline V CDR1 and CDR2: MDHEN, SYDVKM. The length of the CDR3 is 15 residues.

V usage is TRBV19 and J usage is TRBJ2-1; 9 nucleotides match TRBD2. V dropped 0 bases and J dropped 7; count of bases not matched to a gene: 10. This CDR3 contains 17 residues. CDR1 is LNHDA and CDR2 is SQIVND in the germline V gene (reference sequence). CDR3 sequence: CASSIDLGAGGGNEQFF. CDR3 in DNA: TGTGCCAGTAGTATAGATCTGGGGGCGGGAGGGGGTAATGAGCAGTTCTTC.

V usage is TRBV4-1 and J usage is TRBJ2-7, with a tentative D call TRBD2 (5 bases). The CDR3 has 13 amino acids. Trimming stripped 0 bases from V and 4 bases from J, with 7 bases between. Germline V gene data show CDR1 as MGHRA and CDR2 as YSYEKL. The CDR3 bases are TGCGCCAGCAGCCAAGATCGGGATTACGAGCAGTACTTC. The encoded protein is CASSQDRDYEQYF.

The V and J genes are TRBV19 and TRBJ1-2; 8 bases are a match to TRBD1. The CDR3 has 15 residues. Per the germline V gene, CDR1 is LNHDA and CDR2 is SQIVND (reference sequence). With V trimmed by 5 bases and J by 0 bases, 5 bases remained unmatched. The CDR3 region is CASSPQQGANYGYTF. The CDR3 nucleotides are TGTGCCAGTAGTCCCCAACAGGGGGCTAACTATGGCTACACCTTC.

The J gene is TRBJ2-2, the V gene TRBV12-5, with 7 bases identical to TRBD2. The CDR3 extends over 14 amino acids. Germline-derived CDR1 and CDR2 are LGHNT and FRNRAP. Germline trimming cut 2 bases from V and 4 bases from J; bases unmatched to any gene: 1. Written as DNA, the CDR3 is TGTGCTAGTGGTTTGCCGGGAGGCACCGGGGAGCTGTTTTTT. Residues: CASGLPGGTGELFF.

The rearrangement joins TRBV30 to TRBJ2-5; possible D gene TRBD2, 6 bases. Germline CDR1 and CDR2: GTSNPN and SVGIG (reference sequence). V lost 2 bases to trimming and J lost 5 bases, with 24 bases between them. There are 17 residues in the CDR3. Here the CDR3 reads CAWSIPLGLKDGETQYF. CDR3 in DNA: TGTGCCTGGAGTATCCCGCTGGGACTCAAGGATGGGGAGACCCAGTACTTC.

The chain uses TRBV30 and TRBJ2-3; 10 bases fit TRBD2. J lost 8 bases, V lost 0 bases, and 8 bases had no gene match. This CDR3 has 15 residues. Germline CDR1 and CDR2: GTSNPN and SVGIG (reference sequence). The CDR3 bases are TGTGCCTGGAGTGTAGCGGGAGGGCGGTCGGGTACGCAGTATTTT. Amino acids: CAWSVAGGRSGTQYF.

This chain links TRBV23-1 with TRBJ2-7, with D tentatively TRBD1 (5 bases). TRBV23-1 is marked as an open reading frame, function uncertain. The ends were cut back, 6 bases at V and 2 bases at J, with 14 bases in the middle. The CDR3 length is 14 residues. CDR3 in DNA: TGCGCCAGCAGCCAAGACGACAGACCCTACGAGCAGTACTTC. Translating gives CASSQDDRPYEQYF.

V gene TRBV5-1 combines with J gene TRBJ1-4; no firm D call. From germline, CDR1 is SGHRS and CDR2 YFSETQ. The length of the CDR3 is 14 residues. Trimming stripped 0 bases from V and 3 bases from J, with 6 bases between. CDR3 sequence: CASSLGQSNEKLFF. The CDR3 nucleotides are TGCGCCAGCAGCTTGGGGCAGTCTAATGAAAAACTGTTTTTT.

J is TRBJ2-1 and V is TRBV2; D is uncertain. CDR3 size: 14 residues. V dropped 4 bases and J dropped 6 bases, with 13 bases sitting between them. In germline, CDR1 is SNHLY, CDR2 FYNNEI. This chain's CDR3 is CASSGRPQSNEQFF. CDR3 in DNA: TGTGCCAGCAGTGGCAGGCCGCAATCCAATGAGCAGTTCTTC. The full variable domain, completed using reference TRBV2 and TRBJ2-1, is EPEVTQTPSHQVTQMGQEVILRCVPISNHLYFYWYRQILGQKVEFLVSFYNNEISEKSEIFDDQFSVERPDGSNFTLKIRSTKLEDSAMYFCASSGRPQSNEQFFGPGTRLTVL.

CDR3 DNA sequence: TGTGCCAGCAGTTACTCGACACCTCAGCCCCAGCATTTT. It translates to CASSYSTPQPQHF. The chain carries TRBV6-7 and TRBJ1-5; no firm D call. TRBV6-7 is an ORF for which the function is uncertain. CDR3 size: 13 residues. V was shortened by 0 bases and J by 6 bases, with 6 bases between the two germline ends.

This clone was detected only once. An end of the junction differs from the germline gene, which may be a read error. The genes are TRBV7-7 and TRBJ2-7; D uncertain. The germline gives CDR1 SSHAT, CDR2 FNYEAQ (reference sequence). The CDR3 extends over 14 amino acids. CDR3 bases: TGTGCTAGCAGCTTATCCCGTTTCTCCTACGAGCAGTACTTC. Translation: CASSLSRFSYEQYF. The full variable domain, in which reference TRBV7-7 and TRBJ2-7 provide the parts outside the CDR3, is GAGVSQSPRYKVTKRGQDVTLRCDPISSHATLYWYQQALGQGPEFLTYFNYEAQPDKSGLPSDRFSAERPEGSISTLTIQRTEQRDSAMYRCASSLSRFSYEQYFGPGTRLTVT.

The chain links TRBV6-5 to TRBJ2-7; D gene ambiguous. Trimming removed 0 bases at V and 3 bases at J, with 9 bases between. Germline V gene lookup returns CDR1 MNHEY and CDR2 SVGAGI. CDR3 length equals 14 residues. The CDR3: CASSYSVSYYEQYF. The CDR3 bases are TGTGCCAGCAGTTACTCGGTTAGTTACTACGAGCAGTACTTC.

The chain combines TRBV4-1 with TRBJ2-3, with 10 bases aligning to TRBD1. J gave up 8 bases and V 3 bases, and 5 bases lay outside the gene matches. The CDR3 runs to 14 residues. Germline V gene data show CDR1 as MGHRA and CDR2 as YSYEKL. CDR3 nucleotide sequence: TGCGCCAGCAGCCATGACAGGGGGCGCGGTACGCAGTATTTT. Its translation is CASSHDRGRGTQYF.

The rearrangement links TRBV5-1 to TRBJ2-7; the match to TRBD1 covers 9 bases. The germline CDR1 and CDR2 sequences are SGHRS and YFSETQ. V shed 4 bases, J shed 4 bases, and the junction held 9 bases outside the gene matches. The length of the CDR3 is 15 residues. The CDR3 region has the DNA TGCGCCAGCAGCCCCTCCGGGGACAGGGTGTACGAGCAGTACTTC. This sequence encodes CASSPSGDRVYEQYF.

V gene TRBV29-1 combines with J gene TRBJ2-1, with D perhaps TRBD1 (5 bases). V was clipped by 0 bases and J by 4 bases, with 10 bases between them. CDR1 and CDR2 (germline): SQVTM, ANQGSEA. This CDR3 has 14 residues. The CDR3 DNA reads TGCAGCGTTGAAGACGTAGACAGTTACAATGAGCAGTTCTTC. Its translation is CSVEDVDSYNEQFF.

CDR3 DNA: TGTGCCAGCAGCAAAGCTCCCCTTCGTGGGTTCGAGGGCTTTCAAGAGACCCAGTACTTC. Translated, it gives CASSKAPLRGFEGFQETQYF. The rearrangement uses TRBV21-1 and TRBJ2-5; TRBD2 is the table's D call, not checked against the DNA. TRBV21-1 is flagged as a pseudogene. The CDR3 loop spans 20 amino acids.